This TCR beta chain was identified during a study of neoadjuvant anti-PD-1 for oral cavity cancer. Study summary: Before surgery, most patients got three to four biweekly 3 mg/kg nivolumab doses.

With regard to this clone: The antigen remains unidentified.

Time point reported: after neoadjuvant nivolumab, at surgical resection. Only in-frame clones appear in the TCRdb table, and some are missing; sequencing was by immunoSEQ multiplex PCR. The sample holds about 32,000 clones, more than 65% seen once. Findings and caveats of the study: PBMC Gini-index clonality exceeded responders' in non-responders post-nivolumab. With a few patients per group, TCR findings need larger cohorts.

This receptor was obtained from a person aged 35-79 years with oral cavity squamous cell carcinoma. The source material was PBMCs, sampled after nivolumab (anti-PD-1) treatment.

CDR3 in DNA: TGTGCCAGCAGATCCGCCGGGACTAGCGAGCAGTACTTC. Protein sequence: CASRSAGTSEQYF. The chain carries TRBV5-5 and TRBJ2-7; 8 bases are a match to TRBD2. There are 13 residues in the CDR3. In germline, CDR1 is SGHKS, CDR2 YYEKEE (reference sequence). The V gene end was trimmed by 5 bases and the J gene end by 6 bases; junction bases not matched to a gene: 7.